This TCR beta chain was sequenced for a study of T cells in women clearing cervical HPV infection. Whole-study findings and limits: CIN3+ cases had significantly higher TCR richness than controls; evenness did not differ.

The table came from immunoSEQ multiplex PCR; TCRdb's copy has only in-frame clones and leaves some out. The ten top clones account for around 10%, within a sample of more than 25,000 clones. On this clone itself: Its antigen is undetermined.

The sample consisted of blood buffy coat. The receptor was isolated from a woman aged 18-70 years with a cervical HPV16 infection that either progressed to CIN3+ or cleared (not recorded which).

The CDR3 DNA, read in part, is TGTGCCAGCAGCTTCGGACAGGGAAGAGCCGCGCCC. This encodes CASSFGQGRAAP. The full CDR3 is CASSFGQGRAAPQHF. This rearrangement joins TRBV7-9 to TRBJ1-5; 8 nucleotides match TRBD1. The CDR3 extends 3 residues past the end of the read, so its final part is completed from the germline J gene. The CDR3 is 15 residues long. J lost 9 bases, V lost 3 bases, and 10 bases had no gene match. CDR1 and CDR2 from the germline V gene are SEHNR and FQNEAQ (reference sequence).